The clone carrying this TCR beta chain was counted only a few times. Its antigen is still unknown. These data are taken from a study of CD8 T cells in ankylosing spondylitis. Each TCR beta library was made by quantitative 5'-RACE that incorporated molecular barcodes. TCRdb reanalysed the 5' RACE reads using MiXCR and keeps one entry per CDR3 protein. The table has 220,000 or so distinct CDR3 sequences, approximately 20% seen once; the top ten hold approximately 46%. CDR1 SNHLY and CDR2 FYNNEI come from the germline V gene. This CDR3 contains 12 residues. J was trimmed by 2 bases and V by 11 bases; bases with no gene match: 5. Whole-study results and caveats: A motif of 8 or 9 highly homologous TCR beta variants was seen as apparently characteristic of ankylosing spondylitis blood. Peripheral blood held disease-linked clones only at relatively low frequency, and these were CD8+.

The chain uses TRBV2 and TRBJ1-1, with 7 positions matching TRBD1. The clonotype was recovered from a male donor with ankylosing spondylitis. The material sequenced was blood, either unsorted or a sorted T cell fraction (not recorded which). CDR3 residues: CAGGTDNTEAFF. The CDR3 DNA is TGTGCCGGCGGGACAGACAACACTGAAGCTTTCTTT.